These 2 T cell receptor beta chains share one sample of origin, sequenced in a study of blood T cell repertoires in COVID-19. Only in-frame clones appear in the TCRdb table, and some are missing; sequencing was by immunoSEQ multiplex PCR. The table has more than 300,000 clones, 90% seen once. The sequenced sample was peripheral blood. These TCRs come from a woman aged 40 to 49 with COVID-19, enrolled during active disease.

The chain is built from TRBV6-2 or TRBV6-3 and TRBJ1-1; 7 bases map to TRBD1. V was clipped by 2 bases and J by 4 bases; unmatched bases: 4. Germline-derived CDR1 and CDR2 are MNHEY and SVGEGT. The CDR3 sequence is 14 residues long. This CDR3 is CASSYPGGRTEAFF. The CDR3 nucleotides read TGTGCCAGCAGTTACCCAGGGGGTCGCACTGAAGCTTTCTTT.

The genes are TRBV18 and TRBJ1-1; D perhaps matches TRBD1 (5 bases). Germline assignment: CDR1 KGHSH and CDR2 LQKENI. The ends were cut back, 6 bases at V and 1 base at J, with 12 bases in the middle. CDR3 length: 14 amino acids. In DNA, the CDR3 is TGTGCCAGCTCGGGACTTGTGGCGAACACTGAAGCTTTCTTT. This gives the protein CASSGLVANTEAFF.